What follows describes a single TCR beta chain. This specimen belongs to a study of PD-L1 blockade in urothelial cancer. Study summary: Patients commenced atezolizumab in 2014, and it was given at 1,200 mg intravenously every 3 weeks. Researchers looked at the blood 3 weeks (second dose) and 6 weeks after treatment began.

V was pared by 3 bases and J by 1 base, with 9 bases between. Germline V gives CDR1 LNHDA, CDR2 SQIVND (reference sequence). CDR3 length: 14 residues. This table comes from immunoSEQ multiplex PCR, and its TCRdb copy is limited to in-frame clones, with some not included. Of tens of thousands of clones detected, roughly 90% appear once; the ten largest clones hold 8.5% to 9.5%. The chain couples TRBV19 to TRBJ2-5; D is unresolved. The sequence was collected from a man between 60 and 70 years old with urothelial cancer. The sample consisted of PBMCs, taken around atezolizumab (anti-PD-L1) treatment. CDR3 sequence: CASSIGPTQETQYF. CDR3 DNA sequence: TGTGCCAGTAGTATTGGGCCGACCCAAGAGACCCAGTACTTC.